This T cell receptor beta chain was captured by sequencing in a study of regulatory T cells in long-lasting Graves disease. As to time point: persistent/refractory GD, antithyroid drugs over 5 years with positive TRAb. RNA extracted from PBMCs served as the sequencing template. Researchers made TCR beta libraries by using iRepertoire HTBI primers and running Arm-PCR on CDR3 regions. MiXCR was run by TCRdb on the multiplex PCR reads, yielding one entry per CDR3 protein. This table holds approximately 400,000 distinct CDR3 sequences, around 22% found once. Per germline, CDR1 DFQATT and CDR2 SNEGSKA (reference sequence). This CDR3 is built from 14 residues. V gave up 6 bases and J gave up 0 bases, with 12 bases separating them. Findings and caveats of the study: TCR diversity was lower in persistent Graves' patients (versus newly diagnosed ones). Since the sample size was small, accuracy may have been reduced.

The table lists this clonotype with a few counts. The antigen is undetermined. This chain joins TRBV20-1 and TRBJ1-5; D is uncertain. The source is a female donor with Graves disease. The source was peripheral blood mononuclear cells (PBMCs), collected when the disease was refractory, from a patient treated with antithyroid drugs. CDR3 coding DNA: TGCAGTGCCCCACAGAGCTATAGCAATCAGCCCCAGCATTTT. Its translation is CSAPQSYSNQPQHF.